The 6 T cell receptor beta chains below were found in one sample sequenced in a study of OX40 agonist ivuxolimab in advanced cancers. Libraries were made using the immunoSEQ multiplex PCR assay. TCRdb obtained this table from immuneACCESS and retained in-frame rearrangements with V and J assigned. These tables miss some clones; where compared with another copy, unresolved V genes account for less than half of the shortfall, and the remainder is unexplained. This sample gives tens of thousands of clones in total; more than 75% of them show up just once. Together, the top ten hold 33% of the sample. Sequencing used CD4+ or CD8+ T cells sorted from blood, obtained in a trial of the OX40 agonist ivuxolimab. Every receptor here comes from an adult with an advanced solid tumor such as melanoma, head and neck, liver or kidney cancer.

The rearrangement links TRBV9 to TRBJ2-2; unclear D gene. V was trimmed by 0 bases and J by 5 bases, leaving 14 bases between them. There are 16 residues in the CDR3. Per the germline V gene, CDR1 is SGDLS and CDR2 is YYNGEE. The CDR3 sequence is CASSVGKESRTGELFF. CDR3 DNA sequence: TGTGCCAGCAGCGTAGGAAAGGAATCGAGGACCGGGGAGCTGTTTTTT.

The rearrangement uses TRBV11-2 and TRBJ1-1, with D unresolved. Germline V gives CDR1 SGHAT, CDR2 FQNNGV. With 1 base removed from V and 8 bases from J, the gap between germline ends came to 11 bases. The CDR3 is 13 amino acids. CDR3 protein: CASSLGEVPEAFF. The CDR3 coding sequence is TGTGCCAGCAGCTTAGGTGAGGTGCCGGAAGCTTTCTTT.

The rearrangement links TRBV2 to TRBJ2-7, with a possible D match to TRBD1 (5 bases). CDR1 and CDR2 (germline): SNHLY, FYNNEI. V lost 8 bases to trimming and J lost 3 bases, with 11 bases between them. This CDR3 spans 12 amino acids. The CDR3 region is CASGRQSYEQYF. The CDR3 DNA follows: TGTGCCAGCGGACGACAGAGCTACGAGCAGTACTTC.

The chain has TRBV6-5 and TRBJ2-7; a possible D gene is TRBD1 (5 bases). The germline V and J ends were trimmed by 5 bases and 2 bases, with 13 bases remaining between them. There are 14 residues in the CDR3. Germline assignment: CDR1 MNHEY and CDR2 SVGAGI. Here the CDR3 reads CASSLTGAPYEQYF. The DNA of the CDR3 is TGTGCCAGCAGTCTCACAGGAGCTCCCTACGAGCAGTACTTC.

This clone was seen a few times. The chain carries TRBV9 and TRBJ2-7; the D is unclear. V was cut by 0 bases and J by 6 bases, with 16 bases left in between. CDR3 length equals 15 residues. Germline loops: CDR1 SGDLS, CDR2 YYNGEE. The CDR3 DNA follows: TGTGCCAGCAGCGTAGAACAACTACCAGGTAGCGAGCAGTACTTC. Its protein product is CASSVEQLPGSEQYF.

The chain links TRBV4-1 to TRBJ2-7, with D hard to call. V dropped 1 base and J dropped 1 base, with 11 bases sitting between them. The germline V gene has CDR1 MGHRA and CDR2 YSYEKL. The CDR3 consists of 15 residues. The CDR3 is CASSQAPALSYEQYF. CDR3 in DNA: TGCGCCAGCAGCCAAGCCCCCGCCCTTTCCTACGAGCAGTACTTC.